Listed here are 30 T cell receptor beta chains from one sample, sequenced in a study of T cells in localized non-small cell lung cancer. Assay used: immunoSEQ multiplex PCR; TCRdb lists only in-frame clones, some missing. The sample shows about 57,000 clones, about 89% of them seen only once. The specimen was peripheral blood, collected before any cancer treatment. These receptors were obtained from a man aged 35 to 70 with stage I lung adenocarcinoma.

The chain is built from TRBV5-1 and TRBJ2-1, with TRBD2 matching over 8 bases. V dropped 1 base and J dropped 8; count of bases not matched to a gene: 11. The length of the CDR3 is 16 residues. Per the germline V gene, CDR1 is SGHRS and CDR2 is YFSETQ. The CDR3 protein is CASSLQSGRVSHEQFF. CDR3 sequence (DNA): TGCGCCAGCAGCTTGCAAAGCGGGAGAGTTTCGCATGAGCAGTTCTTC.

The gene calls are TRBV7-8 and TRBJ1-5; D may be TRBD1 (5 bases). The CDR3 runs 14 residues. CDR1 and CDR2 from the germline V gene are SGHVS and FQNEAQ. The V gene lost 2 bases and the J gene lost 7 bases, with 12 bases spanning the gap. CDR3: CASSLRGVVQPQHF. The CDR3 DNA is TGTGCCAGCAGCTTACGAGGGGTAGTACAGCCCCAGCATTTT.

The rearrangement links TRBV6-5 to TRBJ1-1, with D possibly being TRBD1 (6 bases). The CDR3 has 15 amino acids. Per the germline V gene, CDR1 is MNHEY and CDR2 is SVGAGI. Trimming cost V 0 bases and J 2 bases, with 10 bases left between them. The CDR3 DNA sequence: TGTGCCAGCAGTTACTCAAGGGGGGTTAACACTGAAGCTTTCTTT. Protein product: CASSYSRGVNTEAFF.

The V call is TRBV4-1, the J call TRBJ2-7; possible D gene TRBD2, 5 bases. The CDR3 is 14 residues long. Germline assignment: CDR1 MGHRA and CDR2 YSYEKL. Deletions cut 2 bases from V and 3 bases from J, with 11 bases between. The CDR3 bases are TGCGCCAGCAGCCAACTGGCGGGCCTCTACGAGCAGTACTTC. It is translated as CASSQLAGLYEQYF.

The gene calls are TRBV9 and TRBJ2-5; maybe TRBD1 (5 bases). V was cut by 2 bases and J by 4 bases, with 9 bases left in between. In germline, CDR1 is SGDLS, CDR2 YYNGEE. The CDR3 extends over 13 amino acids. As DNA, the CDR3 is TGTGCCAGCAGCGTTACAGGATCAGAGACCCAGTACTTC. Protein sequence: CASSVTGSETQYF.

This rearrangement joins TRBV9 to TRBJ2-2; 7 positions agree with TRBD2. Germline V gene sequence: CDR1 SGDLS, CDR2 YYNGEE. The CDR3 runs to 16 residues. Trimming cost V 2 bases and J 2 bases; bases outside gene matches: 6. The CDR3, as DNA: TGTGCCAGCAGCGTTCATGGGACTATTAACACCGGGGAGCTGTTTTTT. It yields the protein CASSVHGTINTGELFF.

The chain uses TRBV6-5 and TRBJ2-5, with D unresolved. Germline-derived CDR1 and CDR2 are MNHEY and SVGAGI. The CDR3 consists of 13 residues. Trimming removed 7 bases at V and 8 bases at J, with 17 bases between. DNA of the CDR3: TGTGCCAGCACCCACGGGTTTAGTGGAACCCAGTACTTC. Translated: CASTHGFSGTQYF.

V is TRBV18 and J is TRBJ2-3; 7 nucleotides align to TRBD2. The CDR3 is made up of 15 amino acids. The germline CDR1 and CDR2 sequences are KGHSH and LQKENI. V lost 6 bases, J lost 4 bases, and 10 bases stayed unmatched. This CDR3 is CASSRDLAGADTQYF. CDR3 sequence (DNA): TGTGCCAGCTCCCGGGACCTGGCGGGGGCAGATACGCAGTATTTT.

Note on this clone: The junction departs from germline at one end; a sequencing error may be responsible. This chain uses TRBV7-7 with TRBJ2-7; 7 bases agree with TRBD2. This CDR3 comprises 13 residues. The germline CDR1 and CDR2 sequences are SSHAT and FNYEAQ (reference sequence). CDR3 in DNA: TGTGCTAGCAGCCCGGGGGGAGGAGTCGAGCAGTACTTC. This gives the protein CASSPGGGVEQYF.

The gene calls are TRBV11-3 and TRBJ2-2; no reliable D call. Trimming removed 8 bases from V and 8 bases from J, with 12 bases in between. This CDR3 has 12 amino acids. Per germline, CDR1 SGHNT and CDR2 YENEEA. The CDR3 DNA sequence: TGTGCCAGCGGACCCCCCGGTGGGGAGCTGTTTTTT. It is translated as CASGPPGGELFF.

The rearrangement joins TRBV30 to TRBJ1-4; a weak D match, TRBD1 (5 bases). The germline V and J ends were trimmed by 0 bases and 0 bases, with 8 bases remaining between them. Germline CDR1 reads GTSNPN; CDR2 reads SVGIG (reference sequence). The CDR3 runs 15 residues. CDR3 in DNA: TGTGCCTGGAGTGTGGGGACCTCAACTAATGAAAAACTGTTTTTT. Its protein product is CAWSVGTSTNEKLFF.

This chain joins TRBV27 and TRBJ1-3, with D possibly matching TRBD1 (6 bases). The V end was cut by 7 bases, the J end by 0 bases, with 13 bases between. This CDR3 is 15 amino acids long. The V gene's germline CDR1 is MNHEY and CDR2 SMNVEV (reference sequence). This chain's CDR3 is CASKSGAISGNTIYF. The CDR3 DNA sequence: TGTGCCAGCAAGTCGGGGGCTATCTCTGGAAACACCATATATTTT.

The CDR3 region is CASSPPEGGGNEQFF. DNA for the CDR3: TGTGCCAGCAGCCCCCCAGAGGGAGGGGGCAATGAGCAGTTCTTC. The chain combines TRBV28 with TRBJ2-1; TRBD2 might be the D (7 bases). Trimming took off 6 bases at V and 6 bases at J, with 18 bases between the two ends. The length of the CDR3 is 15 residues. Germline V gene sequence: CDR1 MDHEN, CDR2 SYDVKM.

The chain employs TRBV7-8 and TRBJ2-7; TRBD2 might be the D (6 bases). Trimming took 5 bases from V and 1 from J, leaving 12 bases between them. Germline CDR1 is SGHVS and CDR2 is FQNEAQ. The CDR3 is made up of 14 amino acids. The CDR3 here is CASSQGAGSYEQYF. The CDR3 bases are TGTGCCAGCAGCCAAGGGGCGGGATCCTACGAGCAGTACTTC.

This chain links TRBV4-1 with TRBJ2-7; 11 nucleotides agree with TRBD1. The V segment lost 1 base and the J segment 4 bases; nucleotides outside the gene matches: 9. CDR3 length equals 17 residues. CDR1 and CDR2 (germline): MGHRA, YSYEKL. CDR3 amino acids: CASSQVSGQGAQYEQYF. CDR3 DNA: TGCGCCAGCAGCCAAGTAAGTGGACAGGGGGCGCAATACGAGCAGTACTTC.

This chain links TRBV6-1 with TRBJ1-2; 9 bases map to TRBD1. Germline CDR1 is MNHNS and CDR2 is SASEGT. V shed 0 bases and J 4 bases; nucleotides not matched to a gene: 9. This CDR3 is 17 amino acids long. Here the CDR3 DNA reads TGTGCCAGCAGTGAAGCAGGGGGGACAGGGTTACTCTATGGCTACACCTTC. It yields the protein CASSEAGGTGLLYGYTF.

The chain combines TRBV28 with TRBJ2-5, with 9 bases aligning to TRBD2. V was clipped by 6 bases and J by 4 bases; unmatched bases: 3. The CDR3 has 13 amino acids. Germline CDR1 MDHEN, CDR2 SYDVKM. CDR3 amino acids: CASRGTSLETQYF. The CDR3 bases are TGTGCCAGCAGGGGGACTAGCTTAGAGACCCAGTACTTC.

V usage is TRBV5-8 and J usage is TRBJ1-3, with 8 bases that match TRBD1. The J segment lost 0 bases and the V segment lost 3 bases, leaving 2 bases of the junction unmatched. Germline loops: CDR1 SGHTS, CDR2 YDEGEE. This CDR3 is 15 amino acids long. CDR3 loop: CASSSGQASGNTIYF. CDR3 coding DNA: TGTGCCAGCAGCTCGGGACAGGCCTCTGGAAACACCATATATTTT.

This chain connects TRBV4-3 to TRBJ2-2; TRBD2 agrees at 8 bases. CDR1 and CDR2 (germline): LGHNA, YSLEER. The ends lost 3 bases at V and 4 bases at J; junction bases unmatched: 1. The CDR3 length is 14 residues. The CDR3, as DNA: TGCGCCAGCAGCCATGGGACTAGCACCGGGGAGCTGTTTTTT. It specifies CASSHGTSTGELFF.

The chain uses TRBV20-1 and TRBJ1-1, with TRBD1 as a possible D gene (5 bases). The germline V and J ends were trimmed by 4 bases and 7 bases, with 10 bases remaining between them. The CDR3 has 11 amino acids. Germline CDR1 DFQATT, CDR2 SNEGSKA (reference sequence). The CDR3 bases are TGCAGTGCTAATCGACAGCTTGAAGCTTTCTTT. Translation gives CSANRQLEAFF.

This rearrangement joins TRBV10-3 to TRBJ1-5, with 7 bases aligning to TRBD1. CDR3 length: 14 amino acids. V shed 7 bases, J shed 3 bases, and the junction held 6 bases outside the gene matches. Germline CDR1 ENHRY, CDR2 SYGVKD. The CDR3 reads CAIKPTGDNQPQHF. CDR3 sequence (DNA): TGTGCCATCAAACCAACAGGGGACAATCAGCCCCAGCATTTT.

CDR3 loop: CASSETDESGELFF. CDR3 in DNA: TGTGCCAGCAGTGAGACTGACGAAAGCGGGGAGCTGTTTTTT. This chain uses TRBV6-1 with TRBJ2-2, with D uncertain. The V end lost 3 bases, the J end lost 7 bases, and 12 bases lay between the germline ends. Looked up from germline, CDR1 is MNHNS and CDR2 is SASEGT. The CDR3 runs to 14 residues.

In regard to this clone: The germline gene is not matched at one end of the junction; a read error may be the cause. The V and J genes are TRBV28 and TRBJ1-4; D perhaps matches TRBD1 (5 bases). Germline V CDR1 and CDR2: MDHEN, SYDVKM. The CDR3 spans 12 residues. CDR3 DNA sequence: TGTGCCAGCAGTTCCACCCCTGGCAGGGTTTGGTTT. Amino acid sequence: CASSSTPGRVWF.

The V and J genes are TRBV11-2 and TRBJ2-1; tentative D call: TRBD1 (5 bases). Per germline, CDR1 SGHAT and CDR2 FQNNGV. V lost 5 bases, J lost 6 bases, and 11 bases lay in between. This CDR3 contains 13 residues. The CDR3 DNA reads TGTGCCAGCAGCCTTCGACAGACCAATGAGCAGTTCTTC. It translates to CASSLRQTNEQFF.

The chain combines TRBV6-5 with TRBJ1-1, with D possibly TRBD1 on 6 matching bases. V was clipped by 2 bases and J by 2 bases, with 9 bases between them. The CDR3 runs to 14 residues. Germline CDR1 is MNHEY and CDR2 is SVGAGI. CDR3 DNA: TGTGCCAGCAGTTACGGACAGATAAACACTGAAGCTTTCTTT. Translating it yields CASSYGQINTEAFF.

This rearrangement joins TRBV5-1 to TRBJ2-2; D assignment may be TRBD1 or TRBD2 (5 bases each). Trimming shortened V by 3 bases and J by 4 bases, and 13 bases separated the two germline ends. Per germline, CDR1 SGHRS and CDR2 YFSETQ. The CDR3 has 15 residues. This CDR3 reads CASSSEGLGTGELFF. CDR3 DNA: TGCGCCAGCAGCTCCGAGGGGTTGGGCACCGGGGAGCTGTTTTTT.

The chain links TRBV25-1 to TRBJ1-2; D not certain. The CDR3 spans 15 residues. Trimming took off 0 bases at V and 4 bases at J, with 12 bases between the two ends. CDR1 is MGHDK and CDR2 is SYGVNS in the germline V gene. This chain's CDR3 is CASSEYRTRSYGYTF. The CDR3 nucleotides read TGTGCCAGCAGTGAATACCGGACGAGGAGCTATGGCTACACCTTC.

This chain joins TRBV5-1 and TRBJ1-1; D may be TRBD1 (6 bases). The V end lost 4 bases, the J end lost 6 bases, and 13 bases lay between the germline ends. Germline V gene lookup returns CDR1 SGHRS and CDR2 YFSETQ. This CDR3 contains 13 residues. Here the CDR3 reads CASSEGGSPEAFF. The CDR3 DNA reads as TGCGCCAGCAGCGAGGGGGGGAGCCCTGAAGCTTTCTTT.

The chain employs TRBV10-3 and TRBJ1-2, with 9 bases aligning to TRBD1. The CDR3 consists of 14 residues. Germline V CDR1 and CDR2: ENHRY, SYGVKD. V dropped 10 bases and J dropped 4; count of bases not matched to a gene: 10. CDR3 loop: CATLDRGESYGYTF. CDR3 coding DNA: TGTGCCACCCTCGACAGGGGGGAGAGCTATGGCTACACCTTC.

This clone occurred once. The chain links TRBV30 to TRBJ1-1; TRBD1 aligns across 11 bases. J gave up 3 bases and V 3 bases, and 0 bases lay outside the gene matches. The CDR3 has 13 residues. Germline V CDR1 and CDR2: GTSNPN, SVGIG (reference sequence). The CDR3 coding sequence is TGTGCCTGGAGGGACAGGGGGCACACTGAAGCTTTCTTT. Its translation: CAWRDRGHTEAFF.